The entry that follows covers one T cell receptor beta chain sequence. This clone was detected only a few times. This clone's antigen is unknown. The input lacks base qualities; no much larger clone sits a single base away. Other nucleotide sequences in the sample specify the same CDR3. The data belong to a study of Ad26.COV2.S vaccination and SARS-CoV-2 variants (dated by TCRdb to the early 2020s). Study-wide context: Donors in the vaccine arm were drawn from COV1001, a multicentre, randomized, double-blind, placebo-controlled phase I-IIa trial testing Ad26.COV2.S in healthy adults. Dosing of Ad26.COV2.S was intramuscular, at either 5x10^10 or 1x10^11 viral particles, delivered as one shot or as two shots spaced 56 days apart. TCRbeta repertoire sequencing was used to assess the specificity and breadth of SARS-CoV-2-reactive T cell receptors after Ad26.COV2.S vaccination. A total of 32 samples were included in the TCR-sequenced set, comprising approximately 20 Ad26.COV2.S vaccine recipients, 5 placebo recipients and 8 SARS-CoV-2 convalescent individuals. Participants in the trial were split at random into five groups of five each, receiving low-dose or high-dose Ad26.COV2.S once or twice, or else placebo on both occasions. Investigators remained blinded to trial group allocation during experiments and outcome assessment.

The germline ends are 5 bases apart after V is trimmed by 3 bases and J by 0 bases. The CDR3 holds 14 amino acids from the cysteine to the phenylalanine. Of the read, only the CDR3 DNA is kept; its 42 bases are in frame from base 1. CDR1 and CDR2 (KGHSH, LQKENI) derive from the germline V gene. The study at large found these results: Comparable non-spike TCR breadth was observed between vaccine and placebo recipients, consistent with only spike being contained in the vaccine. The study was not powered to compare responses between vaccine doses or regimens. After vaccination, substantial breadth of spike-specific CD8+ and CD4+ T cell responses was reported. It was noted by the authors that total T cell responses may have been underestimated by the TCR breadth and depth analyses. Spike-specific TCR breadth was higher in Ad26.COV2.S recipients than in placebo recipients (P = 0.0014).

In the paper's terms, the treatment or condition label means: about 20 received Ad26.COV2.S at low or high dose, single or two shots; a few received placebo; per-sample allocation not given. For vaccine and placebo recipients, repertoires were sequenced using samples collected on day 63 after the first injection. In Cohort 1b, fewer than 30 adults aged 18-55 years were enrolled at a single site in Boston, USA, between 29 July and 7 August 2020. Ad26.COV2.S consisted of a replication-incompetent adenovirus type 26 vector by which a prefusion-stabilized SARS-CoV-2 spike protein from the original Wuhan strain was expressed. TCRbeta CDR3 regions were sequenced with the immunoSEQ Assay. After extraction, genomic DNA underwent amplification by bias-controlled multiplex PCR, followed by high-throughput sequencing. As for the original processing: Collapsing and filtering of sequences were performed to quantify the absolute abundance of each unique TCRbeta CDR3 region. T cell fraction was estimated by normalization of TCRbeta template counts to usable DNA, with usable DNA being measured through amplification of reference genes present in all nucleated cells. Repertoire TCRs were annotated as SARS-CoV-2-specific by exact matching of V gene, CDR3 amino acid sequence and J gene to a known reactive TCR set. MIRA supplied the reference SARS-CoV-2 TCR set, which was filtered for enrichment in COVID-19-positive ImmuneCODE repertoires so that public or cross-reactive TCRs were removed. Using the MIRA antigens, annotated TCRs were further analysed by specific ORF or by position within an ORF. Breadth was defined as the number of annotated unique rearrangements divided by the total number of unique productive rearrangements, and depth was defined as the summed frequency of the annotated unique rearrangements. Two-sided Wilcoxon rank-sum tests were applied when comparing TCR breadth between groups. TCRdb carries this immuneACCESS record with in-frame sequences only. Its versions omit some clonotypes, under half of them owing to an unresolved V gene in the studies checked, with the rest unexplained. The DNA gave D and trimming, while V, J and clone size come from that table. The sample has roughly 460,000 clones on record, 80% to 90% of them singletons. 1.7% of the sample lies in the top ten.

The sequence derives from a person aged 18-60 years who received the Ad26.COV2.S COVID-19 vaccine or a placebo. The chain is encoded by TRBV18 joined to TRBJ1-4; tentative D gene TRBD1, with 5 bases matching. The sample in question was peripheral blood, obtained in a trial of Ad26.COV2.S vaccine versus placebo. CDR3 reads: CASSPTATNEKLFF. The DNA reads as follows: TGTGCCAGCTCACCGACAGCAACTAATGAAAAACTGTTTTTT.